Given below is one T cell receptor beta chain in context. With 2 bases removed from V and 2 bases from J, the gap between germline ends came to 19 bases. The CDR3 is 17 amino acids. Looked up from germline, CDR1 is MNHEY and CDR2 is SVGAGI. Starting from around 500 ng of total RNA, TCR beta cDNA was produced with a primer in the constant region. ARM-PCR was slightly modified, and three nested multiplex PCR rounds with it gave rise to the TCR beta libraries. TRBV1-TRBV30 forward primers paired with a C-beta reverse primer drove the first two PCR rounds, around 10 cycles each. Using its own MiXCR run on the multiplex PCR reads, TCRdb lists one record per CDR3 protein. This sample carries approximately 100,000 distinct CDR3 sequences, about 67% of them seen once, and the ten largest clones take roughly 12%. Starting material for RNA and DNA co-extraction consisted of about 20-33 mg of unsorted bulk tissue.

These data belong to a study of tumor-infiltrating lymphocytes in primary liver carcinoma. Across the whole study: Spanning 30 to 69 years of age, the patients were men and women. Stage T1-T3 N0M0 tumors measured about 4.2 to 11 cm at most.

The TCR sequence derives from a woman aged 60-70 years with primary liver carcinoma and hepatitis B virus infection. The specimen was liver tumor tissue from sampling region 2. Stated subset: tumor region T2, inferior pole. The V gene is TRBV6-5, the J gene TRBJ2-7, with TRBD2 as a possible D gene (5 bases). CDR3 sequence: CASSYELPHEGAYEQYF. The CDR3 coding sequence is TGTGCCAGCAGTTACGAACTGCCCCACGAGGGAGCCTACGAGCAGTACTTC.